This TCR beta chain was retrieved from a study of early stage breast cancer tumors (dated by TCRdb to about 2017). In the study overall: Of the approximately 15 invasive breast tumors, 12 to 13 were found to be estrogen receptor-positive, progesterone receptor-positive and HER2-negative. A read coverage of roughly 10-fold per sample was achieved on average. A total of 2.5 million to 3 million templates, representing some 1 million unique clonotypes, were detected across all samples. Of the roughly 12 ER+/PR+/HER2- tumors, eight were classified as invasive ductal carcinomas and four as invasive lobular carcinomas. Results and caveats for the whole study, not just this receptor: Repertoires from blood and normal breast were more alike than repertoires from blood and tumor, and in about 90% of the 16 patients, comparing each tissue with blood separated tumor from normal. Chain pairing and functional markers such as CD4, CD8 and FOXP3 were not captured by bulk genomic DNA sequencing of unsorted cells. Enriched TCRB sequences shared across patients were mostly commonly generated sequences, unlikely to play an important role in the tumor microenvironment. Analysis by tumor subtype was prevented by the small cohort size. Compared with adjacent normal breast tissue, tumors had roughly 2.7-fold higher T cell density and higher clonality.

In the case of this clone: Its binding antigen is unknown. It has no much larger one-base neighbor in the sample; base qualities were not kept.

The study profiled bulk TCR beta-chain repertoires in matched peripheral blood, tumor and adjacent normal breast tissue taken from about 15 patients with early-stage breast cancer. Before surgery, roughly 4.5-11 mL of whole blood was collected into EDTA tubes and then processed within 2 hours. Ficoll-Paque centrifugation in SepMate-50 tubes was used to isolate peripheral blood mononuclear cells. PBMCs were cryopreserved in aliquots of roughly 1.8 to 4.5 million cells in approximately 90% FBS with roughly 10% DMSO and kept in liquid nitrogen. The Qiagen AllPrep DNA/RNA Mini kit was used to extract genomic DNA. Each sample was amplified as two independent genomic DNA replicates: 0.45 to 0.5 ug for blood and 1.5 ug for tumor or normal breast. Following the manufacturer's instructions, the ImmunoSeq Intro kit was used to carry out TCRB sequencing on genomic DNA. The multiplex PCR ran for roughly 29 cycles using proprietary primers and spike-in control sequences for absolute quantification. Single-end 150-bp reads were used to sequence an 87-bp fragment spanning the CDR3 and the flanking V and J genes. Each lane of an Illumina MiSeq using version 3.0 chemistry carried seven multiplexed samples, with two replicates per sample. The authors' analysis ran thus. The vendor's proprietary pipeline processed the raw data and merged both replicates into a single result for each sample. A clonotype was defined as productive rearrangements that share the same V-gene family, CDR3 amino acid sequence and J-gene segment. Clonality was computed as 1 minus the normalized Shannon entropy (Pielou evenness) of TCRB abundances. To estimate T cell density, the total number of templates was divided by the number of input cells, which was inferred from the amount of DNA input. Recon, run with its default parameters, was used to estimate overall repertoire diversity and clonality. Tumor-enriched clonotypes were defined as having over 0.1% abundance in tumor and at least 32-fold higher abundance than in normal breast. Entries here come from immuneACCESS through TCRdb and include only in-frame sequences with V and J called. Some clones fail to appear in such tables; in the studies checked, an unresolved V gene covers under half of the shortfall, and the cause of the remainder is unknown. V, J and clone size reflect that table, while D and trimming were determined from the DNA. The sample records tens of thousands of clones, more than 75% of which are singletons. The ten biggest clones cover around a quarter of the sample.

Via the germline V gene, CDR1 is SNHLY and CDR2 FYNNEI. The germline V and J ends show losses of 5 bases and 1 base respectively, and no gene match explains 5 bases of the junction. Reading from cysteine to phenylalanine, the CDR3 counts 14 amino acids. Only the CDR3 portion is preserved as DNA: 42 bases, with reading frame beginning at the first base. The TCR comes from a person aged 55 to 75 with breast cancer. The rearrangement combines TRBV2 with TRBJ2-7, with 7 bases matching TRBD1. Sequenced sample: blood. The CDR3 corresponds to CASSIGTDSYEQYF. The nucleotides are TGTGCCAGCAGTATCGGGACAGATTCCTACGAGCAGTACTTC.